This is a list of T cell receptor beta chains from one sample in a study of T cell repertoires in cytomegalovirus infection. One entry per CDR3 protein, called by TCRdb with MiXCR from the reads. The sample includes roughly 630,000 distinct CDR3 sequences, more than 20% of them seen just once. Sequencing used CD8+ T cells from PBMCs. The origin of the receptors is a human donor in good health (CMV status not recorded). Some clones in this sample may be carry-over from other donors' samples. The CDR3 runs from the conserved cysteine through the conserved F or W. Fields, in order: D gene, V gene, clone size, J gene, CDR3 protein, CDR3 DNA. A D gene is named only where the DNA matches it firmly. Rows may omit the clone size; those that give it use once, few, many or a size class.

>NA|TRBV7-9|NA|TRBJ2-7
CASIPAGTSSYEQYF
TGTGCCAGCATCCCGGCGGGGACCAGCTCCTACGAGCAGTACTTC
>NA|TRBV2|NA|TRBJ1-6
CAGKARNSPLHF
TGTGCCGGGAAGGCAAGGAATTCACCCCTCCACTTT
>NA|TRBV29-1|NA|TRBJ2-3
CSVEDLSSDTQYF
TGCAGCGTTGAAGATCTATCATCCGATACGCAGTATTTT
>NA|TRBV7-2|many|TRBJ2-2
CAHVGGGPNTGELFF
TGTGCCCACGTGGGAGGCGGACCGAACACCGGGGAGCTGTTTTTT
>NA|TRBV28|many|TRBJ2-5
CASSPPGARGEGETQYF
TGTGCCAGCAGTCCACCCGGCGCGAGGGGTGAAGGAGAGACCCAGTACTTC
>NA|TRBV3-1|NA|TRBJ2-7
CASTPGRSYEQYF
TGTGCCAGCACTCCGGGCCGCTCCTACGAGCAGTACTTC
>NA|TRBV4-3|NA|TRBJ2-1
CASSHKAGGVEQFF
TGCGCCAGCAGCCACAAAGCAGGTGGAGTTGAGCAGTTCTTC
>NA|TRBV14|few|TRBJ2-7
CASKRGTSSSYEQYF
TGTGCCAGCAAACGGGGGACGTCCAGCTCCTACGAGCAGTACTTC
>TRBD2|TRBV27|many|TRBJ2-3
CASRTGGPDTQYF
TGTGCCAGCAGAACGGGGGGTCCAGATACGCAGTATTTT
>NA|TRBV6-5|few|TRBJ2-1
CASSYGGPHNEQFF
TGTGCCAGCAGTTATGGGGGACCCCACAATGAGCAGTTCTTC
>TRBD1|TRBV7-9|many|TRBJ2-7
CASSPPRDRGHYEQYF
TGTGCCAGCAGCCCCCCCCGGGACAGGGGACACTACGAGCAGTACTTC
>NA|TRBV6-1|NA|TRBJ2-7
CASIGVYEQYF
TGTGCCAGCATAGGGGTCTACGAGCAGTACTTC
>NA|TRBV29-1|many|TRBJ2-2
CSVVLDTGELFF
TGCAGCGTTGTATTGGACACCGGGGAGCTGTTTTTT
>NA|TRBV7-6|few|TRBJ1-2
CASSGGQILNYGYTF
TGTGCCAGCAGCGGAGGACAGATTCTTAACTATGGCTACACCTTC
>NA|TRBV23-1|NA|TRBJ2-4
CASSHPRALEAGKNIQYF
TGCGCCAGCAGTCATCCTCGGGCACTGGAAGCGGGCAAAAACATTCAGTACTTC